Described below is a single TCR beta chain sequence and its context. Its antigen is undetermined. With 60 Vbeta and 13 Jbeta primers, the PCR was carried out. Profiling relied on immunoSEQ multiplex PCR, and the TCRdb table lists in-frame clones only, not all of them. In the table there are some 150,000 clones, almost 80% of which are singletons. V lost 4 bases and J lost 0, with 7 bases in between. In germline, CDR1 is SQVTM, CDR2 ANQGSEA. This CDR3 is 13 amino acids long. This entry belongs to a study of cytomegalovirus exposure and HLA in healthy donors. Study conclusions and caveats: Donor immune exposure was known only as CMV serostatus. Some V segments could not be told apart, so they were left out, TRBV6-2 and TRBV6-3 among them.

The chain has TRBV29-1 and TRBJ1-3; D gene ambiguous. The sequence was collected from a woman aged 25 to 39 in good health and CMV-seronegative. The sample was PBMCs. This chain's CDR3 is CSVGGTSGNTIYF. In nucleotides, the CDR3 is TGCAGCGTTGGCGGCACCTCTGGAAACACCATATATTTT.